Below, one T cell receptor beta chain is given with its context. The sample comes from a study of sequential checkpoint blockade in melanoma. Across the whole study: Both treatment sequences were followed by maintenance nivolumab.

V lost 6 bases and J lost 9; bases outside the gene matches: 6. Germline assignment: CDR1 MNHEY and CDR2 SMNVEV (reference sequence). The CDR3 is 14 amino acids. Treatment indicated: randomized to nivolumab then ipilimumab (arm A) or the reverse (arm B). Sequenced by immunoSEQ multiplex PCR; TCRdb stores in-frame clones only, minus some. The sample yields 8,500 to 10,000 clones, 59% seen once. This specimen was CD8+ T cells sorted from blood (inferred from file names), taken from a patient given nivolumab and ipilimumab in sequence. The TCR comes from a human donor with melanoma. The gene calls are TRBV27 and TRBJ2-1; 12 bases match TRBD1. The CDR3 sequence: CASSPGTGGSEQFF. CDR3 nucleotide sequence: TGTGCCAGCAGCCCCGGGACAGGGGGCAGTGAGCAGTTCTTC.